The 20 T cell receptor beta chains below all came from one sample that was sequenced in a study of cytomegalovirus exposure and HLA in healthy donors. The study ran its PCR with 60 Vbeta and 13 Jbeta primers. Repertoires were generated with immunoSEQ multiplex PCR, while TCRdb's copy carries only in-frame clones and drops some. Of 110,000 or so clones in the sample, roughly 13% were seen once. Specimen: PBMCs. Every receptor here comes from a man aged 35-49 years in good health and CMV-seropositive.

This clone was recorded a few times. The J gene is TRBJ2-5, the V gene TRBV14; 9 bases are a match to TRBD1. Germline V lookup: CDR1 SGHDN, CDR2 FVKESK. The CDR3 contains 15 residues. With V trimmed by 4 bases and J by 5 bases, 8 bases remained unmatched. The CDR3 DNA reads TGTGCCAGCAGCCCCCGACAGGGGGTGAGGGAGACCCAGTACTTC. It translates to CASSPRQGVRETQYF.

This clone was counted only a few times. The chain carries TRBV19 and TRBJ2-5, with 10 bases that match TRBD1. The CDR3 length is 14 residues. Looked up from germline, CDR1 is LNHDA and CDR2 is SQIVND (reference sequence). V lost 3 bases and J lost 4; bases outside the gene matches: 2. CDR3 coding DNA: TGTGCCAGTAGTATTGGGGACAGGGGAGAGACCCAGTACTTC. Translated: CASSIGDRGETQYF. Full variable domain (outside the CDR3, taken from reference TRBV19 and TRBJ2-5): DGGITQSPKYLFRKEGQNVTLSCEQNLNHDAMYWYRQDPGQGLRLIYYSQIVNDFQKGDIAEGYSVSREKKESFPLTVTSAQKNPTAFYLCASSIGDRGETQYFGPGTRLLVL.

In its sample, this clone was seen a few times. The CDR3 reads CASSLGIQWEQFF. CDR3 nucleotides: TGTGCCAGCAGTTTAGGTATACAATGGGAGCAGTTCTTC. The chain joins TRBV27 to TRBJ2-1; D remains ambiguous. The CDR3 contains 13 residues. V was pared by 2 bases and J by 10 bases, with 12 bases between. Germline V gene sequence: CDR1 MNHEY, CDR2 SMNVEV (reference sequence).

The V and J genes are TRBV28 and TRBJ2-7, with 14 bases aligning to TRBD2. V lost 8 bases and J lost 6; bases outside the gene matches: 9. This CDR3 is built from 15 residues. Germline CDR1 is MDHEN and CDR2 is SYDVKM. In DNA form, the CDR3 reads TGTGCCAGCCTCCCGGGACTAGCGGGAGAGGGCGAGCAGTACTTC. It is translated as CASLPGLAGEGEQYF.

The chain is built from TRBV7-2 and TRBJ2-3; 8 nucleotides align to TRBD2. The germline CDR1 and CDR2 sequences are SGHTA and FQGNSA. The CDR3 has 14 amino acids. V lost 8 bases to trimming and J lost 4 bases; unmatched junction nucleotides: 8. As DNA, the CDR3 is TGTGCCAGCGGGTGGCGGGAGGTCCCAGATACGCAGTATTTT. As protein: CASGWREVPDTQYF. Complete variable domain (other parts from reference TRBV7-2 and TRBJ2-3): GAGVSQSPSNKVTEKGKDVELRCDPISGHTALYWYRQSLGQGLEFLIYFQGNSAPDKSGLPSDRFSAERTGGSVSTLTIQRTQQEDSAVYLCASGWREVPDTQYFGPGTRLTVL.

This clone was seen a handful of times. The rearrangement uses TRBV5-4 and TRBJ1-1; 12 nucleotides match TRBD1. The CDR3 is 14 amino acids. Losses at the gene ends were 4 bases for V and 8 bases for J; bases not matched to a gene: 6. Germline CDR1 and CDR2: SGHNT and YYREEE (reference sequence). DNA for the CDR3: TGTGCCAGCAGCGCGGGACAGGGGGCGAGGGAAGCTTTCTTT. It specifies CASSAGQGAREAFF.

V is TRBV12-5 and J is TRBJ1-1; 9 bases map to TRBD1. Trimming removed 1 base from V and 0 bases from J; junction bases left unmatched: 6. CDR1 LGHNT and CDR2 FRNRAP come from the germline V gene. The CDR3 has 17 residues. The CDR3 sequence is CASGLAGTGRVNTEAFF. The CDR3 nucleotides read TGTGCTAGTGGTTTGGCCGGGACAGGGAGGGTGAACACTGAAGCTTTCTTT.

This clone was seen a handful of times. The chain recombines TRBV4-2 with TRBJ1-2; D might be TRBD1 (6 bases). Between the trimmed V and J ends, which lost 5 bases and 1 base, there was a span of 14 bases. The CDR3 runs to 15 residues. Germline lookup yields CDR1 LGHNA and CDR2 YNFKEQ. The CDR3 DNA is TGTGCCAGCAGCTACAGGGAGAATAATAACTATGGCTACACCTTC. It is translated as CASSYRENNNYGYTF.

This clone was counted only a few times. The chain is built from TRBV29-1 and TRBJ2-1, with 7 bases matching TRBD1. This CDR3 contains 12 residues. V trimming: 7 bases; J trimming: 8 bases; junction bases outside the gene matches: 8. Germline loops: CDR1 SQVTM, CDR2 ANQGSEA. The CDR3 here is CSATGDWDEQFF. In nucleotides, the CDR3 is TGCAGCGCTACAGGGGATTGGGATGAGCAGTTCTTC.

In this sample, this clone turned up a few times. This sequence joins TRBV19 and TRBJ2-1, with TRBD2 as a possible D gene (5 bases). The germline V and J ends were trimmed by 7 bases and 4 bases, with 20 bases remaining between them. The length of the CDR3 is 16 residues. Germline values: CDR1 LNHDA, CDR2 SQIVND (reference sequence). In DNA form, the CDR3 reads TGTGCCAGTACGTATTCGGGAAGGCTACCATACAATGAGCAGTTCTTC. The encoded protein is CASTYSGRLPYNEQFF.

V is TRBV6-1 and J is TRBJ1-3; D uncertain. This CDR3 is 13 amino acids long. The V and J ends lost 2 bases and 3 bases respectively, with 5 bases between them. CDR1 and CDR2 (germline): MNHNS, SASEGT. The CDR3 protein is CASSEQDGNTIYF. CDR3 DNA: TGTGCCAGCAGTGAACAGGATGGAAACACCATATATTTT.

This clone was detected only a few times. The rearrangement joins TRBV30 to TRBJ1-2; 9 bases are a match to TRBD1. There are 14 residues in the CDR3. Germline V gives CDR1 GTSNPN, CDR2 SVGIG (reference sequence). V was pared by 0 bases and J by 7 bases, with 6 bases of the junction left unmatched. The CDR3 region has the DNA TGTGCCTGGAGTGTAATGGGACAGGGAGGTGGCTACACCTTC. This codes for CAWSVMGQGGGYTF.

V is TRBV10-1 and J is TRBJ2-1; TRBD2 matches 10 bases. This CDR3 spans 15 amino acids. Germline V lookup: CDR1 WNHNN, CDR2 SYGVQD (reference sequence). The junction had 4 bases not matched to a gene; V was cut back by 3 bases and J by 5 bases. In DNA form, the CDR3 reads TGCGCCAGCAGTGAACTAGCGGGGAGTGACAATGAGCAGTTCTTC. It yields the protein CASSELAGSDNEQFF.

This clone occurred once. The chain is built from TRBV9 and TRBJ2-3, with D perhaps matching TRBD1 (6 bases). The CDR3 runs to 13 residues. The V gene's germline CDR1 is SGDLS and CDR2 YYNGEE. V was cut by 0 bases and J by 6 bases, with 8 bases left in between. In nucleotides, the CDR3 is TGTGCCAGCAGCGTAGGAAGGGGGGATACGCAGTATTTT. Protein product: CASSVGRGDTQYF.

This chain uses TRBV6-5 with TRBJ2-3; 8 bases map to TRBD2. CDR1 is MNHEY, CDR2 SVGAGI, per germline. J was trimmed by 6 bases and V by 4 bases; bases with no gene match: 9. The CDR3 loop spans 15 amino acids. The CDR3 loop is CASSLAGRSFDTQYF. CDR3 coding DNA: TGTGCCAGCAGTTTAGCGGGGAGGTCTTTCGATACGCAGTATTTT.

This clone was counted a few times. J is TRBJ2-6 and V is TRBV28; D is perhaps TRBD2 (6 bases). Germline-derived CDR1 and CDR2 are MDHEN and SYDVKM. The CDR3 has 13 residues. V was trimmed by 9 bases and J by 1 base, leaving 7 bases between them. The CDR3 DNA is TGTGCCAGTGGGGGGTCTGGGGCCAACGTCCTGACTTTC. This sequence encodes CASGGSGANVLTF.

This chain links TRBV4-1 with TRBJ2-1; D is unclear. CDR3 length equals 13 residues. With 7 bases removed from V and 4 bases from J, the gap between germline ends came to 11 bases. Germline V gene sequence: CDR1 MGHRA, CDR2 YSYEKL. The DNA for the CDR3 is TGCGCCAGCACCCGCGGTGGGTACAATGAGCAGTTCTTC. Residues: CASTRGGYNEQFF.

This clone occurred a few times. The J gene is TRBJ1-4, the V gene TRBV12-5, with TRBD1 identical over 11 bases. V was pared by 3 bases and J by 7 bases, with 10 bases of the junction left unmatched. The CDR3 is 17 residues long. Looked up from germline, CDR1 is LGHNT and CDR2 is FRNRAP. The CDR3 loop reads CASGLWTGGTFGEKLFF. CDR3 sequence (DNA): TGTGCTAGTGGTTTATGGACAGGGGGCACATTTGGTGAAAAACTGTTTTTT. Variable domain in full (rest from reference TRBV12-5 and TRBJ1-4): DARVTQTPRHKVTEMGQEVTMRCQPILGHNTVFWYRQTMMQGLELLAYFRNRAPLDDSGMPKDRFSAEMPDATLATLKIQPSEPRDSAVYFCASGLWTGGTFGEKLFFGSGTQLSVL.

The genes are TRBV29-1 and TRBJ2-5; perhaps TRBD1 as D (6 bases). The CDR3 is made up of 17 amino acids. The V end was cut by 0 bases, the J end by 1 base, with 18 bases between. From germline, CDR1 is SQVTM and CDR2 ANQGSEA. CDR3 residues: CSVEDLRGIRAQETQYF. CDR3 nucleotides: TGCAGCGTTGAAGATCTGAGGGGGATACGGGCCCAAGAGACCCAGTACTTC.

CDR3: CAITRDTNQPQHF. The CDR3 bases are TGTGCCATCACTCGGGACACCAATCAGCCCCAGCATTTT. The chain joins TRBV10-3 to TRBJ1-5; TRBD1 is a possible D gene (6 bases). Per germline, CDR1 ENHRY and CDR2 SYGVKD. This CDR3 region has 13 residues. Between the trimmed V and J ends, which lost 7 bases and 3 bases, there was a span of 10 bases.